This TCR beta chain was sequenced in a study of blood T cells in healthy people across ages. Study context: Roughly one uniquely barcoded beta molecule per two T cells was captured. Study observations and caveats: Getting older went along with TCR beta diversity per million T cells dropping roughly linearly.

Donors ranged from about 6 to 90 years old and were healthy Caucasians in Russia. CDR1 is GTSNPN and CDR2 is SVGIG in the germline V gene (reference sequence). The CDR3 covers 14 residues. Comment on this clonotype: Antigen unknown.

The authors ran a second PCR of roughly 6 to 12 cycles using a sample-barcoded 5' primer and a J-beta primer mix. TCRdb re-called the 5' RACE reads with MiXCR, one entry per CDR3 protein. The sample lists around 1,700,000 distinct CDR3 sequences; 28% were seen once. This TCR came from a woman aged 30 to 39 in good health. This chain uses TRBV30 with TRBJ2-4, with 7 bases identical to TRBD2. The J call is doubtful: the DNA matches TRBJ2-7 better. The sequencing sample was made of blood. CDR3 nucleotides: TGTGCCTGGAGTCGGGGAGGGAGTATCAACGAGCAGTACTTC. Protein product: CAWSRGGSINEQYF.